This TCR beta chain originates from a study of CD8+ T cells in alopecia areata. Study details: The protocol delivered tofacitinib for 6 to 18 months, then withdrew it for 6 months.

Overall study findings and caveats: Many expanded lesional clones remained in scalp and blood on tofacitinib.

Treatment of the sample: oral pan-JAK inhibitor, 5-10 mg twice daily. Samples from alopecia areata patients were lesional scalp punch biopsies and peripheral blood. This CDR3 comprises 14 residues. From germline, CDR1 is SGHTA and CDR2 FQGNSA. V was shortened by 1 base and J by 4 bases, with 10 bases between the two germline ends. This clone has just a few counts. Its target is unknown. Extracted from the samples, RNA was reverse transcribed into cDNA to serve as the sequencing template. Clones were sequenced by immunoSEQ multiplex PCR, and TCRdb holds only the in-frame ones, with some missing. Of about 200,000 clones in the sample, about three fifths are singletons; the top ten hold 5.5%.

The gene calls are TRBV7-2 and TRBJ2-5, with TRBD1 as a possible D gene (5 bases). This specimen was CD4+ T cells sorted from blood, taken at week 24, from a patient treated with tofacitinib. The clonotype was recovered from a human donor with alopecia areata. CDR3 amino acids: CASSLGRVPETQYF. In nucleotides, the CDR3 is TGTGCCAGCAGCTTAGGCAGGGTCCCAGAGACCCAGTACTTC.